These 29 T cell receptor beta chains originate from one sample sequenced in a study of T cell repertoires in cytomegalovirus infection. TCRdb fed the reads into MiXCR, producing one record per CDR3 protein. The table shows roughly 500,000 distinct CDR3 sequences, with approximately 10% occurring only once. The material sequenced was PBMCs. These receptors came from a human donor in good health (CMV status not recorded). Some clones in this sample may be carry-over from other donors' samples.

This clonotype showed up many times. The chain uses TRBV7-6 and TRBJ2-3, with a tentative D call TRBD2 (7 bases). Germline V lookup: CDR1 SGHVS, CDR2 FNYEAQ. This CDR3 spans 18 amino acids. Trimming removed 6 bases from V and 1 base from J, with 23 bases in between. The CDR3 DNA follows: TGTGCCAGCAGATCTAGGGCGGGCGGGGGCCTCCGCACAGATACGCAGTATTTT. This sequence encodes CASRSRAGGGLRTDTQYF.

This clonotype occurred many times. The rearrangement links TRBV7-2 to TRBJ1-5; no firm D call. The CDR3 covers 16 residues. Germline V gene lookup returns CDR1 SGHTA and CDR2 FQGNSA. V was shortened by 1 base and J by 5 bases, with 15 bases between the two germline ends. The CDR3 region has the DNA TGTGCCAGCAGCTTAGGCGTAGGGAGGGTGGATCAGCCCCAGCATTTT. This sequence encodes CASSLGVGRVDQPQHF.

This clonotype was seen ten or more times. This rearrangement joins TRBV6-6 to TRBJ2-7; tentatively, D is TRBD1 or TRBD2 (5 bases each). The CDR3 totals 13 residues. V shed 0 bases and J shed 5 bases, with 8 bases lying between them. Germline V gives CDR1 MNHNY, CDR2 SVGAGI (reference sequence). CDR3 nucleotides: TGTGCCAGCAGTTACTCTGGGGACCACGAGCAGTACTTC. It specifies CASSYSGDHEQYF.

This clonotype has a handful of counts. The chain combines TRBV20-1 with TRBJ2-1; perhaps TRBD2 as D (7 bases). The V and J ends lost 1 base and 7 bases respectively, with 17 bases between them. The germline V gene encodes CDR1 DFQATT and CDR2 SNEGSKA (reference sequence). CDR3 length: 15 residues. The CDR3 DNA sequence: TGCAGTGCTAGAGTGGGCGGGGGCACCGGAAATGAGCAGTTCTTC. This gives the protein CSARVGGGTGNEQFF.

This clonotype has ten or more counts. J is TRBJ1-5 and V is TRBV14; possible D gene TRBD1, 6 bases. Germline V gives CDR1 SGHDN, CDR2 FVKESK. This CDR3 comprises 18 residues. V was pared by 1 base and J by 4 bases, with 20 bases between. In DNA, the CDR3 is TGTGCCAGCAGCCAAGGAGGATCGGGGGCTGGGGAAAATCAGCCCCAGCATTTT. Its translation: CASSQGGSGAGENQPQHF.

This clonotype was counted ten times or more. The rearrangement joins TRBV27 to TRBJ2-4, with 9 bases lining up with TRBD1. The V and J ends lost 1 base and 1 base, in that order; junction bases with no gene match: 2. Germline CDR1 reads MNHEY; CDR2 reads SMNVEV (reference sequence). The CDR3 loop spans 16 amino acids. The CDR3 here is CASSLLTGGAKNIQYF. CDR3 in DNA: TGTGCCAGCAGTTTATTGACAGGGGGGGCCAAAAACATTCAGTACTTC.

This clonotype appeared a few times. V gene TRBV30 combines with J gene TRBJ1-5, with 9 positions matching TRBD1. The length of the CDR3 is 14 residues. The junction had 3 bases not matched to a gene; V was cut back by 3 bases and J by 3 bases. Germline loops: CDR1 GTSNPN, CDR2 SVGIG (reference sequence). This CDR3 reads CAWSRQGDNQPQHF. The CDR3 DNA follows: TGTGCCTGGAGCAGACAGGGGGACAATCAGCCCCAGCATTTT. Full variable domain (outside the CDR3, taken from reference TRBV30 and TRBJ1-5): SQTIHQWPATLVQPVGSPLSLECTVEGTSNPNLYWYRQAAGRGLQLLFYSVGIGQISSEVPQNLSASRPQDRQFILSSKKLLLSDSGFYLCAWSRQGDNQPQHFGDGTRLSIL.

The chain couples TRBV12-3 or TRBV12-4 to TRBJ2-1; 8 nucleotides align to TRBD1. V trimming: 6 bases; J trimming: 8 bases; junction bases outside the gene matches: 9. The CDR3 spans 14 residues. Here the CDR3 DNA reads TGTGCCAGCAGAATGGACAGGGTAGGACATGAGCAGTTCTTC. Translation gives CASRMDRVGHEQFF.

This clonotype showed up many times. The chain links TRBV28 to TRBJ2-1; D gene ambiguous. Germline V gives CDR1 MDHEN, CDR2 SYDVKM. V was clipped by 2 bases and J by 2 bases, with 13 bases between them. The CDR3 runs to 16 residues. The CDR3 here is CASSLRATRPYNEQFF. The CDR3 region has the DNA TGTGCCAGCAGTTTAAGGGCCACTCGCCCCTACAATGAGCAGTTCTTC.

This clonotype was seen repeatedly, ten times or more. V usage is TRBV10-3 and J usage is TRBJ2-7; 10 bases agree with TRBD1. Per germline, CDR1 ENHRY and CDR2 SYGVKD. The CDR3 is 17 residues long. V dropped 2 bases and J dropped 4; count of bases not matched to a gene: 11. As DNA, the CDR3 is TGTGCCATCAGTGAGACGAGAAGACAGGGGGCTTCTTACGAGCAGTACTTC. Translation gives CAISETRRQGASYEQYF.

This clonotype has only a few counts. The chain links TRBV4-2 to TRBJ1-5; a possible D gene is TRBD1 (5 bases). This CDR3 is built from 15 residues. Trimming shortened V by 0 bases and J by 4 bases, and 10 bases separated the two germline ends. Germline V gives CDR1 LGHNA, CDR2 YNFKEQ. The CDR3 DNA is TGTGCCAGCAGCCAAGATCCGGGGACGAATCAGCCCCAGCATTTT. Protein sequence: CASSQDPGTNQPQHF.

This clonotype was seen repeatedly, ten times or more. The chain links TRBV14 to TRBJ2-7, with D perhaps matching TRBD1 or TRBD2 (6 bases each). The CDR3 is made up of 15 amino acids. Trimming pared 3 bases from V and 3 bases from J, leaving 15 bases between. The germline CDR1 and CDR2 sequences are SGHDN and FVKESK. The CDR3 DNA reads as TGTGCCAGCAGCCAGGAGGGGGGATACTACTACGAGCAGTACTTC. It codes for CASSQEGGYYYEQYF.

This clonotype was seen at least ten times. The chain employs TRBV11-2 and TRBJ1-3, with no clear D. The germline CDR1 and CDR2 sequences are SGHAT and FQNNGV. CDR3 length equals 14 residues. V was clipped by 2 bases and J by 0 bases, with 5 bases between them. CDR3 nucleotides: TGTGCCAGCAGCTTACTGCGCTCTGGAAACACCATATATTTT. This translates into CASSLLRSGNTIYF.

This clonotype was recorded many times. The chain has TRBV12-3 or TRBV12-4 and TRBJ2-1, with 13 bases lining up with TRBD2. CDR3 length equals 15 residues. V dropped 3 bases and J dropped 7; count of bases not matched to a gene: 3. CDR3 DNA sequence: TGTGCCAGCAGTTTTACTAGCGGGAGGGTTAATGAGCAGTTCTTC. Translating gives CASSFTSGRVNEQFF.

This clonotype appeared many times. At one end the junction does not follow the germline gene, possibly because of a read error. The chain couples TRBV5-1 to TRBJ1-1, with 12 bases matching TRBD1. This CDR3 comprises 14 residues. Germline V gives CDR1 SGHRS, CDR2 YFSETQ. CDR3 protein: CASSLGQGATEAFF. The CDR3, as DNA: TGTGCCAGCAGCCTGGGACAGGGGGCAACTGAAGCTTTCTTT.

The table lists this clonotype with many counts. CDR3 DNA: TGTGCCAGCACGTACGGGGCCTGGGGCCAAGAGACCCAGTACTTC. This translates into CASTYGAWGQETQYF. V and J are TRBV6-2 or TRBV6-3 and TRBJ2-5, with D perhaps assigned TRBD1 or TRBD2 (5 bases each). The CDR3 contains 15 residues. V lost 7 bases and J lost 1, with 16 bases in between. Germline V lookup: CDR1 MNHEY, CDR2 SVGEGT.

This clonotype was observed many times. This sequence joins TRBV5-1 and TRBJ1-1; maybe TRBD1 (5 bases). Germline V gene sequence: CDR1 SGHRS, CDR2 YFSETQ. Trimming cost V 4 bases and J 1 base, with 11 bases left between them. The CDR3 runs 14 residues. CDR3 sequence: CASSAMTANTEAFF. Here the CDR3 DNA reads TGCGCCAGCAGCGCCATGACAGCGAACACTGAAGCTTTCTTT.

This clonotype showed up many times. The chain joins TRBV30 to TRBJ2-5, with TRBD2 as a possible D gene (6 bases). This CDR3 spans 10 amino acids. Per germline, CDR1 GTSNPN and CDR2 SVGIG (reference sequence). V was clipped by 3 bases and J by 7 bases, with 6 bases between them. CDR3 in DNA: TGTGCCTGGAGGCGGGGGACCCAGTACTTC. Translation: CAWRRGTQYF.

There are many counts of this clonotype. This chain joins TRBV5-1 and TRBJ1-1; D remains ambiguous. Germline CDR1 is SGHRS and CDR2 is YFSETQ. CDR3 size: 13 residues. V lost 4 bases and J 3 bases, leaving 10 bases between the germline ends. Here the CDR3 DNA reads TGCGCCAGCAGCCGCGGGTGGGACACTGAAGCTTTCTTT. Translating it yields CASSRGWDTEAFF.

This clonotype has just a few counts. The genes are TRBV20-1 and TRBJ2-7; TRBD2 matches at 10 bases. Losses at the gene ends were 3 bases for V and 3 bases for J; bases not matched to a gene: 5. Germline values: CDR1 DFQATT, CDR2 SNEGSKA (reference sequence). This CDR3 has 14 residues. Here the CDR3 DNA reads TGCAGTGCTAGTCAACTAGCGGGACGCTACGAGCAGTACTTC. Protein product: CSASQLAGRYEQYF.

This clonotype was observed at least ten times. V is TRBV7-8 and J is TRBJ1-5; no firm D call. The CDR3 runs 14 residues. V shed 0 bases and J shed 7 bases, with 10 bases lying between them. The germline CDR1 and CDR2 sequences are SGHVS and FQNEAQ. The CDR3 region has the DNA TGTGCCAGCAGCTTAGCCCCTAGCAGGCAGCCCCAGCATTTT. Protein sequence: CASSLAPSRQPQHF.

The chain links TRBV19 to TRBJ2-1, with D possibly matching TRBD2 (5 bases). Per germline, CDR1 LNHDA and CDR2 SQIVND (reference sequence). V lost 1 base, J lost 4 bases, and 11 bases lay in between. This CDR3 has 15 amino acids. The CDR3 bases are TGTGCCAGTAGTATAGTAGTACGGGGATACAATGAGCAGTTCTTC. It encodes CASSIVVRGYNEQFF.

This clonotype was counted ten times or more. V gene TRBV20-1 combines with J gene TRBJ2-7; no clear D gene. CDR3 length: 13 amino acids. Trimming left V 0 bases short and J 4 bases short, with 10 bases between. In germline, CDR1 is DFQATT, CDR2 SNEGSKA (reference sequence). The CDR3 DNA follows: TGCAGTGCTAGAGATCGGCAGACGTACGAGCAGTACTTC. As protein: CSARDRQTYEQYF.

V usage is TRBV3-1 and J usage is TRBJ1-5, with D possibly matching TRBD1 (5 bases). This CDR3 is 14 amino acids long. Per germline, CDR1 LGHDT and CDR2 YNNKEL (reference sequence). V was trimmed by 3 bases and J by 3 bases, leaving 9 bases between them. CDR3 nucleotides: TGTGCCAGCAGCCACGACAGTTACAATCAGCCCCAGCATTTT. It codes for CASSHDSYNQPQHF.

Worth noting for this clonotype: A much larger clone lies a single base off, so this may be a read error. The chain uses TRBV12-3 or TRBV12-4 and TRBJ1-1, with D maybe TRBD1 (5 bases). CDR3 length equals 15 residues. Trimming pared 3 bases from V and 3 bases from J, leaving 14 bases between. The CDR3 is CASSFGQGGDTEAFF. The CDR3 DNA reads as TGTGCCAGCAGTTTCGGGCAGGGCGGGGACACTGAAGCTTTCTTT.

With respect to this clonotype: It is unclear where the CDR3 begins or ends on the DNA, so no DNA is shown, and the CDR3 is as TCRdb lists it. The chain uses TRBV19 and TRBJ1-1. CDR1 LNHDA and CDR2 SQIVND come from the germline V gene (reference sequence). A total of 15 residues make up the CDR3, ends included. CDR3 in amino acids: CASSILAWRITEAFF.

V and J are TRBV30 and TRBJ2-3; D remains unclear. Per the germline V gene, CDR1 is GTSNPN and CDR2 is SVGIG (reference sequence). The V and J ends lost 2 bases and 6 bases respectively, with 18 bases between them. The CDR3 extends over 15 amino acids. The CDR3 sequence: CAWSILPDQRDTQYF. The CDR3 coding sequence is TGTGCCTGGAGTATCCTTCCTGACCAGCGTGATACGCAGTATTTT.

Ten or more counts support this clonotype. The chain joins TRBV10-3 to TRBJ2-1, with D hard to call. Per the germline V gene, CDR1 is ENHRY and CDR2 is SYGVKD. This CDR3 is built from 16 residues. Trimming pared 4 bases from V and 1 base from J, leaving 14 bases between. This chain's CDR3 is CAISGLTGESYNEQFF. The CDR3, as DNA: TGTGCCATCAGTGGGCTGACTGGTGAATCCTACAATGAGCAGTTCTTC.

The CDR3 protein is CATSDPRTPTGPQHF. DNA for the CDR3: TGTGCCACCAGTGACCCCAGGACACCGACAGGCCCCCAGCATTTT. This chain uses TRBV24-1 with TRBJ1-5; TRBD1 might be the D (6 bases). Germline V gives CDR1 KGHDR, CDR2 SFDVKD. There are 15 residues in the CDR3. The V and J ends lost 4 bases and 10 bases respectively, with 19 bases between them.